These T cell receptor beta chains were read from a single sample in a study of radiotherapy plus CTLA-4 blockade in lung cancer. The assay was immunoSEQ multiplex PCR, and TCRdb's table has in-frame clones only and misses some. The sample holds approximately 95,000 clones; 82% are singletons and the top ten take approximately 3.7%. Sequencing used peripheral blood, obtained from a patient treated with radiotherapy plus ipilimumab. The receptors originated from a human donor with non-small cell lung cancer who had a partial response to radiotherapy plus ipilimumab. Both conserved end residues are part of each CDR3. The D gene is left open where the match is weak.

TRBV6-5	TRBD2	TRBJ2-1	CASCPGGRNEQFF
TRBV18	.	TRBJ1-5	CASSPPWASGNQPQHF
TRBV2	.	TRBJ1-3	CASSKPSSGNTIYF
TRBV30	.	TRBJ2-2	CAWRGGVRDTHTGELFF
TRBV7-3	TRBD2	TRBJ2-3	CASSTGLAGVDTQYF
TRBV5-1	TRBD2	TRBJ2-1	CASSVVTSAVTNEQFF
TRBV5-4	TRBD2	TRBJ2-2	CASSALAGGPQAGELFF
TRBV6-5	TRBD2	TRBJ2-1	CASSSLAGGSYNEQFF
TRBV28	.	TRBJ1-5	CATPGSGGLGPQHF
TRBV6-5	.	TRBJ1-5	CASSSGGVGNQPQHF
TRBV29-1	TRBD2	TRBJ2-1	CSGVPGLVNEQFF
TRBV30	.	TRBJ2-2	CACKGLFDTGELFF
TRBV6-1	.	TRBJ2-5	CASSEKGEETQYF
TRBV5-4	TRBD2	TRBJ2-1	CASSLGTSGSYNEQFF
TRBV19	TRBD2	TRBJ2-7	CASSVSGTSGYEQYF
TRBV2	.	TRBJ2-5	CASRPWTTGGETQYF
TRBV6-5	.	TRBJ2-5	CASSRPGAVQETQYF
TRBV19	.	TRBJ1-5	CASSIETGGAPQHF
TRBV19	.	TRBJ2-5	CASSLAIQETQYF
TRBV5-1	TRBD1	TRBJ2-7	CASSPGQGDYEQYF
TRBV6-5	.	TRBJ2-7	CASSSPQGTYEQYF
TRBV11-2	TRBD1	TRBJ2-4	CASSLDRVEVIQYF
TRBV27	.	TRBJ2-1	CASRMNWGDEQFF
TRBV28	.	TRBJ1-5	CASTLIGNQPQHF
TRBV5-6	.	TRBJ2-1	CASREWTPWNEQFF
TRBV5-1	.	TRBJ2-3	CASSIVNGGDTQYF
TRBV5-6	TRBD2	TRBJ2-1	CASSGPSGRNQFF
TRBV27	TRBD2	TRBJ2-1	CASSPVAGGSYNEQFF
TRBV19	TRBD2	TRBJ2-1	CASSIGPTSGGYNEQFF
TRBV29-1	.	TRBJ1-1	CSVGRRGDTEAFF
TRBV27	.	TRBJ1-5	CARPIPYRDSNQPQHF
TRBV30	TRBD2	TRBJ2-2	CAWRVGRGTGELFF
TRBV5-1	.	TRBJ1-3	CASSSTEASGNTIYF
TRBV7-9	.	TRBJ2-6	CASSPDTSGANVLTF
TRBV7-3	TRBD2	TRBJ2-2	CASSLMPSGTGELFF
TRBV7-6	TRBD1	TRBJ2-5	CASSKTGLEETQYF
TRBV5-1	TRBD2	TRBJ2-5	CASSLGGTSGSKQETQYF
TRBV4-1	.	TRBJ2-7	CASSRDGASDYEQYF
TRBV19	.	TRBJ2-2	CASSWERVNTGELFF
TRBV2	.	TRBJ2-7	CASTEQGYEQYF
TRBV27	.	TRBJ1-1	CASISLQVHTEAFF
TRBV6-5	TRBD1	TRBJ1-5	CASRLGQGSGQPQHF
TRBV7-2	.	TRBJ2-5	CASSPAMRETQYF
TRBV5-1	TRBD1	TRBJ1-4	CASSFTGQGSATNEKLFF
TRBV15	.	TRBJ2-1	CATSSTTPLEVF
TRBV6-6	.	TRBJ2-7	CASSNGQNYEQYF
TRBV27	.	TRBJ2-1	CASSLSSYNEQFF